Below are 5 T cell receptor beta chains sequenced from a single sample in a study of vaccination effects on CD4 cells after COVID-19. Only in-frame clones appear in the TCRdb table, and some are missing; sequencing was by immunoSEQ multiplex PCR. In the table there are 45,000 to 60,000 clones, around 76% of which are singletons. No antigen has been identified for these receptors. CD4+ T cell isolation took place after approximately 11 days of culture. The sequenced sample was CD4+ T cells from PBMCs cultured without peptide, obtained before COVID-19 vaccination. The receptor source for this set is a human donor who had a prior SARS-CoV-2 infection.

The chain joins TRBV5-4 to TRBJ2-6, with TRBD1 as a possible D gene (6 bases). Germline CDR1 reads SGHNT; CDR2 reads YYREEE (reference sequence). Trimming left V 9 bases short and J 0 bases short, with 16 bases between. The CDR3 runs 16 residues. The CDR3 reads CATGDTKSSGANVLTF. DNA for the CDR3: TGTGCCACCGGGGACACAAAGAGCTCTGGGGCCAACGTCCTGACTTTC.

The rearrangement joins TRBV4-1 to TRBJ1-1, with D tentatively TRBD1 (5 bases). Per germline, CDR1 MGHRA and CDR2 YSYEKL. V was trimmed by 3 bases and J by 1 base, leaving 12 bases between them. The CDR3 has 15 amino acids. The CDR3 region is CASSQKGAGNTEAFF. The CDR3 region has the DNA TGCGCCAGCAGCCAGAAAGGGGCCGGGAACACTGAAGCTTTCTTT.

This clone has only one observation. The rearrangement links TRBV6-6 to TRBJ2-7; D is uncertain. V was trimmed by 6 bases and J by 3 bases, leaving 12 bases between them. This CDR3 is 13 amino acids long. Per the germline V gene, CDR1 is MNHNY and CDR2 is SVGAGI (reference sequence). The CDR3 DNA reads TGTGCCAGCAGGATCGACAAAGACTACGAGCAGTACTTC. This sequence encodes CASRIDKDYEQYF.

The chain employs TRBV27 and TRBJ2-5, with D maybe TRBD2 (5 bases). The ends were cut back, 0 bases at V and 9 bases at J, with 14 bases in the middle. The CDR3 has 14 amino acids. CDR1 and CDR2 from the germline V gene are MNHEY and SMNVEV (reference sequence). Here the CDR3 DNA reads TGTGCCAGCAGTTTATCAGGGCCGGGGTTGTCCCAGTACTTC. Residues: CASSLSGPGLSQYF.

This clone was counted between two and nine times. The V and J genes are TRBV7-8 and TRBJ1-1; D is undetermined. Trimming left V 1 base short and J 2 bases short, with 8 bases between. The CDR3 runs to 14 residues. Germline CDR1 reads SGHVS; CDR2 reads FQNEAQ. CDR3 sequence reads: CASSLGEVNTEAFF. The CDR3, as DNA: TGTGCCAGCAGCTTAGGGGAGGTAAACACTGAAGCTTTCTTT.